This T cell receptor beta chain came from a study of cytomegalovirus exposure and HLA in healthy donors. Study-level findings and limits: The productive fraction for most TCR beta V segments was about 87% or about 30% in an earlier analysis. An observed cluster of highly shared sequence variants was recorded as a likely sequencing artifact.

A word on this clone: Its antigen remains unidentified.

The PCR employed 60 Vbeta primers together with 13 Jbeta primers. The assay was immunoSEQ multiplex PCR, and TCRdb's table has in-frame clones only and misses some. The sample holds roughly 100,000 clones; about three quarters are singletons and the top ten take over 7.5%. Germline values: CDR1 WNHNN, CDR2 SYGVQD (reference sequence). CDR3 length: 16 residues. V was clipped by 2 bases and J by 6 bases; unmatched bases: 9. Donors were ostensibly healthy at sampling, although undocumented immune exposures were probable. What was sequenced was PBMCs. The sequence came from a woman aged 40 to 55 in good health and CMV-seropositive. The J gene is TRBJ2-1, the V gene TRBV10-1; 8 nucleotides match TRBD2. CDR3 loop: CASSERAIAGINEQFF. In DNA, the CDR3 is TGCGCCAGCAGTGAGAGGGCAATAGCGGGGATCAATGAGCAGTTCTTC.